Presented here are 19 T cell receptor beta chains from one specimen sequenced in a study of T cell responses to AZD1222 COVID-19 vaccine. TCRdb keeps only in-frame clones here, not all; method: immunoSEQ multiplex PCR. The sample carries more than 85,000 clones, roughly 90% recorded once. Sequenced material: peripheral blood, taken 28 days after the second AZD1222 dose. The receptors stem from an adult who received the AZD1222 COVID-19 vaccine.

The rearrangement joins TRBV7-2 to TRBJ1-2; D gene ambiguous. Trimming shortened V by 1 base and J by 4 bases, and 13 bases separated the two germline ends. This CDR3 region has 15 residues. Germline CDR1 reads SGHTA; CDR2 reads FQGNSA. The CDR3 nucleotides read TGTGCCAGCAGCTTAGTACCGGGCATCGGCTATGGCTACACCTTC. It encodes CASSLVPGIGYGYTF.

This clone was found once. The chain couples TRBV4-1 to TRBJ2-3, with no clear D. This CDR3 region has 14 residues. V was shortened by 0 bases and J by 1 base, with 5 bases between the two germline ends. CDR1 MGHRA and CDR2 YSYEKL come from the germline V gene. In DNA, the CDR3 is TGCGCCAGCAGCCAAGACGGGCGCACAGATACGCAGTATTTT. It yields the protein CASSQDGRTDTQYF.

This chain uses TRBV10-3 with TRBJ2-2, with 7 bases identical to TRBD1. Germline loops: CDR1 ENHRY, CDR2 SYGVKD. The CDR3 contains 15 residues. Trimming cost V 6 bases and J 0 bases; bases outside gene matches: 4. The CDR3 region is CAIRPGTANTGELFF. For the CDR3, the DNA is TGTGCCATCAGGCCCGGGACAGCGAACACCGGGGAGCTGTTTTTT.

The chain is built from TRBV3-1 (or the pseudogene TRBV3-2) and TRBJ2-7; D is unclear. This CDR3 comprises 15 residues. The germline V gene has CDR1 LGHDT and CDR2 YNNKEL (reference sequence). V lost 5 bases, J lost 3 bases, and 17 bases lay in between. In DNA, the CDR3 is TGTGCCAGCAGCGTGAGTCGATGGCTAGACTACGAGCAGTACTTC. Residues: CASSVSRWLDYEQYF.

The chain carries TRBV29-1 and TRBJ1-1; D gene ambiguous. CDR1 and CDR2 (germline): SQVTM, ANQGSEA. The V gene lost 5 bases and the J gene lost 2 bases, with 6 bases spanning the gap. The CDR3 contains 11 residues. The CDR3 DNA reads TGCAGCGTTCGCCCTAACACTGAAGCTTTCTTT. Amino acids: CSVRPNTEAFF.

The chain combines TRBV10-3 with TRBJ2-7; tentative D call: TRBD2 (5 bases). This CDR3 is 14 amino acids long. Germline V gene lookup returns CDR1 ENHRY and CDR2 SYGVKD. V was clipped by 6 bases and J by 7 bases, with 19 bases between them. The DNA of the CDR3 is TGTGCCATCAGCCTAACCGAGGGCCCTGAGGAGCAGTACTTC. As protein: CAISLTEGPEEQYF.

The J gene is TRBJ2-1, the V gene TRBV5-1; D gene ambiguous. CDR1 and CDR2 from the germline V gene are SGHRS and YFSETQ. The CDR3 totals 13 residues. V dropped 2 bases and J dropped 3 bases, with 6 bases sitting between them. CDR3 sequence reads: CASSLKSYNEQFF. CDR3 DNA sequence: TGCGCCAGCAGCTTAAAAAGCTACAATGAGCAGTTCTTC.

V usage is TRBV7-2 and J usage is TRBJ2-7, with D possibly being TRBD1 or TRBD2 (6 bases each). Germline V lookup: CDR1 SGHTA, CDR2 FQGNSA. V was cut by 0 bases and J by 6 bases, with 12 bases left in between. The CDR3 covers 14 residues. CDR3 DNA: TGTGCCAGCAGCTTAGCAGTAGGGGGAGGCGAGCAGTACTTC. Protein: CASSLAVGGGEQYF.

The genes are TRBV5-1 and TRBJ1-2; weak D call: TRBD1 (5 bases). V lost 0 bases and J lost 7, with 7 bases in between. The germline V gene has CDR1 SGHRS and CDR2 YFSETQ. CDR3 length equals 12 residues. The DNA for the CDR3 is TGCGCCAGCAGCTTGGAGGGGAGTGGCTACACCTTC. Its translation is CASSLEGSGYTF. The whole variable domain, remainder taken from reference TRBV5-1 and TRBJ1-2, is KAGVTQTPRYLIKTRGQQVTLSCSPISGHRSVSWYQQTPGQGLQFLFEYFSETQRNKGNFPGRFSGRQFSNSRSEMNVSTLELGDSALYLCASSLEGSGYTFGSGTRLTVV.

The chain has TRBV30 and TRBJ1-5, with D perhaps matching TRBD1 (5 bases). Germline lookup yields CDR1 GTSNPN and CDR2 SVGIG (reference sequence). The length of the CDR3 is 15 residues. The V end lost 2 bases, the J end lost 6 bases, and 17 bases lay between the germline ends. The DNA of the CDR3 is TGTGCCTGGAGTCGAGAGCCAGGGAGCCGTCAGCCCCAGCATTTT. It codes for CAWSREPGSRQPQHF. The whole variable domain, remainder taken from reference TRBV30 and TRBJ1-5, is SQTIHQWPATLVQPVGSPLSLECTVEGTSNPNLYWYRQAAGRGLQLLFYSVGIGQISSEVPQNLSASRPQDRQFILSSKKLLLSDSGFYLCAWSREPGSRQPQHFGDGTRLSIL.

The rearrangement links TRBV4-1 to TRBJ2-3; 9 positions agree with TRBD2. The V gene's germline CDR1 is MGHRA and CDR2 YSYEKL. The CDR3 length is 17 residues. The J segment lost 2 bases and the V segment lost 0 bases, leaving 6 bases of the junction unmatched. The CDR3 DNA sequence: TGCGCCAGCAGCCAAGATTGGGCGGGGGGGACCACAGATACGCAGTATTTT. Translating gives CASSQDWAGGTTDTQYF.

The V and J genes are TRBV19 and TRBJ2-7; 8 bases align to TRBD2. With 3 bases clipped from V and 4 bases from J, the junction kept 11 bases outside the gene matches. The CDR3 contains 16 residues. Germline V gives CDR1 LNHDA, CDR2 SQIVND (reference sequence). The CDR3 sequence: CASSIGGGLFGYEQYF. In DNA form, the CDR3 reads TGTGCCAGTAGTATCGGCGGGGGGCTTTTTGGATACGAGCAGTACTTC.

This chain connects TRBV5-5 to TRBJ1-5, with a possible D match to TRBD1 (5 bases). This CDR3 has 14 residues. V dropped 4 bases and J dropped 7 bases, with 15 bases sitting between them. Germline V CDR1 and CDR2: SGHKS, YYEKEE (reference sequence). The CDR3 sequence: CASSNRDLEQPQHF. CDR3 coding DNA: TGTGCCAGCAGCAACCGGGACCTTGAGCAGCCCCAGCATTTT.

The chain carries TRBV5-6 and TRBJ1-3, with a weak D call TRBD1 (6 bases). Per germline, CDR1 SGHDT and CDR2 YYEEEE. V was trimmed by 3 bases and J by 3 bases, leaving 13 bases between them. CDR3 length equals 15 residues. This chain's CDR3 is CASSYYTGHGNTIYF. CDR3 DNA sequence: TGTGCCAGCAGCTATTATACAGGGCATGGAAACACCATATATTTT.

This clone was found once. This rearrangement joins TRBV5-1 to TRBJ2-2; D call uncertain. Germline V CDR1 and CDR2: SGHRS, YFSETQ. The CDR3 is 13 amino acids. V dropped 4 bases and J dropped 7 bases, with 11 bases sitting between them. CDR3 nucleotide sequence: TGCGCCAGCAGCAACCCCGGTGGCGGGGAGCTGTTTTTT. This gives the protein CASSNPGGGELFF.

This chain links TRBV19 with TRBJ1-4, with a weak D call TRBD1 (5 bases). The V and J ends lost 4 bases and 3 bases respectively, with 12 bases between them. The germline V gene encodes CDR1 LNHDA and CDR2 SQIVND (reference sequence). This CDR3 has 15 residues. DNA of the CDR3: TGTGCCAGTAGTAACGGGGCAGCCCCTAATGAAAAACTGTTTTTT. This translates into CASSNGAAPNEKLFF.

This chain joins TRBV5-1 and TRBJ1-6; D gene ambiguous. The germline V gene encodes CDR1 SGHRS and CDR2 YFSETQ. V was pared by 0 bases and J by 3 bases, with 7 bases between. The CDR3 spans 15 residues. CDR3 sequence: CASSLDSVYNSPLHF. The CDR3 DNA follows: TGCGCCAGCAGCTTGGATTCGGTCTATAATTCACCCCTCCACTTT.

The DNA for the CDR3 is TGTGCCAGCAGCGCTCCCTCGCCCGGGGCAACTAATGAAAAACTGTTTTTT. Its protein product is CASSAPSPGATNEKLFF. The chain joins TRBV9 to TRBJ1-4; D unclear. Per germline, CDR1 SGDLS and CDR2 YYNGEE. This CDR3 contains 17 residues. Trimming pared 3 bases from V and 0 bases from J, leaving 15 bases between.

V and J are TRBV3-1 (or the pseudogene TRBV3-2) and TRBJ1-2; D may be TRBD1 (5 bases). The V gene lost 4 bases and the J gene lost 3 bases, with 15 bases spanning the gap. Germline V gene lookup returns CDR1 LGHDT and CDR2 YNNKEL (reference sequence). The CDR3 covers 15 residues. The CDR3 coding sequence is TGTGCCAGCAGCCTCCCAACAGGAGATTACTATGGCTACACCTTC. Translating it yields CASSLPTGDYYGYTF.